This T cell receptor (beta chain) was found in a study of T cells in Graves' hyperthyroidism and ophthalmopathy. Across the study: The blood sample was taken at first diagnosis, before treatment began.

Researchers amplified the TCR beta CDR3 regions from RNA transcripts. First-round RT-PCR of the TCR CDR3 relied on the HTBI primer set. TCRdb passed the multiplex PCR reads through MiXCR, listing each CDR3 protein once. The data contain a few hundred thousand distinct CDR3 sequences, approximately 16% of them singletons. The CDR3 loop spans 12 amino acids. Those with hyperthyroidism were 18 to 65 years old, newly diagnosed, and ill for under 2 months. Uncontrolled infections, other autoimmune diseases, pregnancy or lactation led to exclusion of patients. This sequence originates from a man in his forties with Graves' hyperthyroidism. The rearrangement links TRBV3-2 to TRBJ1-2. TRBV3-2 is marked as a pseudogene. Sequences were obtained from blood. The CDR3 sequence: CAYPDRGYGYTF. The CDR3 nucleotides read TGTGCCTACCCCGACCGTGGCTATGGCTACACCTTC.